This T cell receptor (beta chain) stems from a study of shared clonotypes between healthy human individuals. Every immunoSEQ plate was one replicate of a subset's evenly spread DNA. Ten immunoSEQ deep assay plates served to sequence unsorted PBMC DNA. Sequenced by immunoSEQ multiplex PCR; TCRdb stores in-frame clones only, minus some. The data hold around 500,000 clones, with 76% observed a single time. Between the trimmed V and J ends, which lost 2 bases and 8 bases, there was a span of 15 bases. The CDR3 has 14 amino acids. From germline, CDR1 is MDHEN and CDR2 SYDVKM. This chain connects TRBV28 to TRBJ1-2; D unresolved. This clonotype originated in a woman between 40 and 50 years old in good health. Some clones in this sample may be carry-over from other donors' samples. The sample consisted of PBMCs. The DNA of the CDR3 is TGTGCCAGCAGTTTAGCGGCAGCTCGAAGGGGCTACACCTTC. This sequence encodes CASSLAAARRGYTF.